This T cell receptor beta chain was recovered during a study of cytomegalovirus exposure and HLA in healthy donors. Turning to the study itself: The Caucasian-associated ancestry cluster held over 80% of approximately 400 genotyped donors.

With respect to this clone: Its target is unknown.

Study results and limitations: Within an earlier analysis, most TCR beta V segments proved productive either about 90% or about 30% of the time. Accurate prediction of most subjects' HLA-A and HLA-B alleles from TCR beta sequences was reported.

In the PCR, 60 Vbeta and 13 Jbeta primers were used. Authors' data handling: Tens of millions of unique TCR beta chains, 8.5 million to 14 million shared, were counted in a later analysis. Clones were read by immunoSEQ multiplex PCR, and TCRdb kept only the in-frame ones, dropping some. V and J calls and clone size come straight from that table; D and trimming were deduced from the DNA. The sample includes nearly 95,000 clones, 60% to 70% of them seen just once. Sequencing input: PBMCs. This receptor was taken from a woman in her 30s in good health and CMV-seronegative.

CDR3 in DNA: TGTGCCACCAGCAACCCCGGGACAGGGGACAGGCCCCAGCATTTT. Its translation is CATSNPGTGDRPQHF. This rearrangement joins TRBV15 to TRBJ1-5, with TRBD1 identical over 10 bases. This CDR3 comprises 15 residues. The ends lost 4 bases at V and 9 bases at J; junction bases unmatched: 9. Germline-derived CDR1 and CDR2 are LNHNV and YYDKDF (reference sequence). Variable domain in full (rest from reference TRBV15 and TRBJ1-5): DAMVIQNPRYQVTQFGKPVTLSCSQTLNHNVMYWYQQKSSQAPKLLFHYYDKDFNNEADTPDNFQSRRPNTSFCFLDIRSPGLGDTAMYLCATSNPGTGDRPQHFGDGTRLSIL.